This entry describes one T cell receptor beta chain. What this receptor recognizes is not known. Base qualities were left out, and no much larger clone turns up one base away. The immunoSEQ assay, a bias-controlled multiplex PCR with V- and J-specific primers, was used to amplify TCR beta CDR3 regions from genomic DNA. A proprietary barcode and Illumina adapter sequences were added to the CDR3 amplicons in a second PCR step. CDR3 libraries were sequenced on an Illumina MiSeq instrument. The paper's data handling went like this. Export and quality control were done with immunoSEQ Analyzer 3.0, while downstream analyses used R Bioconductor and Immunarch. Repertoire metrics were calculated using only productive rearrangements within the normalized downsampled data set. In the normalized cohort, clonotypes with more than 5 templates were defined as pathologically expanded. Repertoire diversity was measured with the Inverse Simpson Index. The non-normalized data set was used for CMV-specificity analyses so that all clonotypes could be captured. Sourced from immuneACCESS, this table was stored by TCRdb with only in-frame sequences that have V and J called. A share of the clones is absent; for the studies checked, an unresolved V gene accounts for under half, and the remainder has no known explanation. For V, J and clone size, that table is used; D and trimming come from the DNA. The sample table records about 28,000 clones; 82% of these occur just once. Jointly, the top ten make up over 1.5% of the sample.

The time point tag for this specimen amounts to: recipient sample about 28 days before transplant, after cytoreduction. Recipient blood was collected about 28 days before transplant and at days 30, 100 and 180 after transplant. Nuclei Lysis Solution was used to extract genomic DNA from fresh or cryopreserved unfractionated peripheral blood mononuclear cells. CDR1 GTSNPN and CDR2 SVGIG were looked up in the germline V gene (reference sequence). V is trimmed back by 3 bases and J by 3 bases, and the junction contains 3 bases that no gene match accounts for. From its cysteine to its phenylalanine, the CDR3 spans 15 amino acids. Only the CDR3 portion is preserved as DNA: 45 bases, with reading frame beginning at the first base. The sample belongs to a study of T cell clonotyping in hematopoietic cell transplantation (dated by TCRdb to about 2021). Broadly, across the study: Recipient samples taken before transplant were collected after cytoreduction. In the study, roughly 140 blood samples were gathered from 30 to 40 consecutive transplant recipients and their related donors. Patients were recruited between September 2015 and January 2017 and followed until late 2020 or death.

Study-wide conclusions, independent of this receptor: Broader posttransplant TCR repertoire diversity was predicted by donor and pretransplant recipient Inverse Simpson Index values. Just a small fraction of recipient repertoires overlapped with donor repertoires, and more than 97% appeared de novo at the given depth. A decrease in recipient TCR diversity was observed after transplant, and a progressive increase in pathologically expanded clonotypes was seen from day 30 to day 180. The sample size was limited, and because cells were not sorted, the contributions of CD4 and CD8 repertoires could not be separated.

Rearrangement joined TRBV30 to TRBJ1-5; 12 bases in the junction line up with TRBD1. The sample in question was peripheral blood mononuclear cells, obtained before stem cell transplant. This sequence was found in a middle-aged man with acute myeloid leukemia. Some clones in this sample may be carry-over from other donors' samples. The base sequence is TGTGCCTGGAGGGGGACAGGGGGCGTCAATCAGCCCCAGCATTTT. This encodes CAWRGTGGVNQPQHF.